A single sample is the source of the 27 T cell receptor beta chains below, sequenced in a study of CD8 T cells in ankylosing spondylitis. General study points: Blood of patients with ankylosing spondylitis appeared to be characterized by a TCR beta motif of several highly homologous variants.

Each CDR3 protein gets one entry after TCRdb re-called the 5' RACE reads with MiXCR. Of around 440,000 distinct CDR3 sequences listed, 15% to 20% are singletons. For these receptors, no antigen is known. The material sequenced was blood, either unsorted or a sorted T cell fraction (not recorded which). All receptors come from a male donor with ankylosing spondylitis.

The CDR3 loop reads CASSPQGGITEAFF. Here the CDR3 DNA reads TGTGCCAGCAGCCCTCAGGGTGGTATCACTGAAGCTTTCTTT. The chain has TRBV12-3 or TRBV12-4 and TRBJ1-1, with D tentatively TRBD1 (5 bases). V dropped 6 bases and J dropped 4 bases, with 15 bases sitting between them. The CDR3 runs 14 residues.

The chain joins TRBV4-2 to TRBJ2-5; D is unresolved. Germline CDR1 is LGHNA and CDR2 is YNFKEQ. V dropped 1 base and J dropped 5 bases, with 14 bases sitting between them. The CDR3 sequence is 15 residues long. CDR3 sequence: CASSQVTAGRETQYF. The DNA of the CDR3 is TGTGCCAGCAGCCAAGTCACCGCAGGCCGGGAGACCCAGTACTTC.

The V call is TRBV7-2, the J call TRBJ1-5, with 7 bases that match TRBD1. The CDR3 covers 15 residues. Trimming removed 5 bases from V and 2 bases from J; junction bases left unmatched: 6. In germline, CDR1 is SGHTA, CDR2 FQGNSA. The CDR3 region has the DNA TGTGCCAGCAGCAGGGGGCAGGTGGGCAATCAGCCCCAGCATTTT. It codes for CASSRGQVGNQPQHF.

This clonotype was seen only a few times. The rearrangement uses TRBV20-1 and TRBJ1-6; 9 bases line up with TRBD1. The CDR3 loop spans 18 amino acids. Germline V gives CDR1 DFQATT, CDR2 SNEGSKA (reference sequence). Germline trimming cut 6 bases from V and 1 base from J; bases unmatched to any gene: 13. CDR3 nucleotides: TGCAGTGCCATTACCGTACAGGGGGCGAGTTCCTATAATTCACCCCTCCACTTT. Its protein is CSAITVQGASSYNSPLHF.

The rearrangement uses TRBV3-1 and TRBJ1-1; D not certain. Trimming stripped 3 bases from V and 1 base from J, with 9 bases between. The CDR3 extends over 14 amino acids. Germline assignment: CDR1 LGHDT and CDR2 YNNKEL (reference sequence). CDR3 sequence: CASSHLNTNTEAFF. CDR3 sequence (DNA): TGTGCCAGCAGCCATCTTAACACGAACACTGAAGCTTTCTTT.

At least ten counts were recorded for this clonotype. The CDR3 sequence: CASSLSRLNEQFF. The CDR3 nucleotides read TGTGCCAGCAGTTTATCGAGATTGAATGAGCAGTTCTTC. This chain joins TRBV27 and TRBJ2-1, with D unclear. The germline V gene encodes CDR1 MNHEY and CDR2 SMNVEV (reference sequence). The CDR3 runs 13 residues. The V end was cut by 0 bases, the J end by 7 bases, with 7 bases between.

The chain joins TRBV20-1 to TRBJ1-5; no reliable D call. Germline V gives CDR1 DFQATT, CDR2 SNEGSKA (reference sequence). V was cut by 1 base and J by 0 bases, with 7 bases left in between. CDR3 length equals 14 residues. The CDR3 protein is CSARVLYSNQPQHF. The CDR3 nucleotides read TGCAGTGCTAGAGTCCTATATAGCAATCAGCCCCAGCATTTT.

In this sample, this clonotype turned up a few times. The chain has TRBV12-3 or TRBV12-4 and TRBJ1-2, with D maybe TRBD1 (5 bases). The CDR3 is 14 amino acids. V was shortened by 6 bases and J by 7 bases, with 18 bases between the two germline ends. In DNA, the CDR3 is TGTGCCAGCAGCTCGACAGATCTCTATGGTGGCTACACCTTC. It encodes CASSSTDLYGGYTF.

The chain joins TRBV6-2 or TRBV6-3 to TRBJ1-1; D gene unclear. This CDR3 contains 14 residues. Germline V gene data show CDR1 as MNHEY and CDR2 as SVGEGT. V lost 2 bases, J lost 4 bases, and 11 bases lay in between. CDR3 nucleotide sequence: TGTGCCAGCAGTTACGGCGGGGTCCGCACTGAAGCTTTCTTT. Translation: CASSYGGVRTEAFF.

The J gene is TRBJ1-5, the V gene TRBV12-3 or TRBV12-4, with D tentatively TRBD1 (5 bases). This CDR3 is 12 amino acids long. Trimming cost V 3 bases and J 14 bases, with 14 bases left between them. The CDR3 loop reads CASSLGKGAEHF. CDR3 nucleotides: TGTGCCAGCAGTTTGGGGAAAGGGGCGGAGCATTTT.

This clonotype was detected many times. The rearrangement links TRBV12-3 or TRBV12-4 to TRBJ2-7; no clear D. This CDR3 contains 13 residues. The V end lost 6 bases, the J end lost 2 bases, and 11 bases lay between the germline ends. The CDR3 spells CASSRTMAYEQYF. The CDR3 DNA reads TGTGCCAGCAGCCGGACGATGGCCTACGAGCAGTACTTC.

The rearrangement links TRBV20-1 to TRBJ1-4; 7 bases are shared with TRBD1. This CDR3 spans 15 amino acids. J lost 5 bases, V lost 5 bases, and 11 bases had no gene match. The germline gives CDR1 DFQATT, CDR2 SNEGSKA (reference sequence). CDR3 loop: CSAPRTTGPNEKLFF. For the CDR3, the DNA is TGCAGTGCTCCCAGGACGACAGGGCCGAATGAAAAACTGTTTTTT.

Many counts were recorded for this clonotype. The rearrangement uses TRBV29-1 and TRBJ2-2; no clear D gene. Germline lookup yields CDR1 SQVTM and CDR2 ANQGSEA. The V gene lost 7 bases and the J gene lost 2 bases, with 8 bases spanning the gap. This CDR3 contains 12 residues. The CDR3 DNA reads as TGCAGCGGGGAAAGTAACACCGGGGAGCTGTTTTTT. Translating gives CSGESNTGELFF.

The V gene is TRBV6-1, the J gene TRBJ2-7, with 7 bases identical to TRBD1. The CDR3 spans 15 residues. V gave up 6 bases and J gave up 0 bases; unmatched junction bases: 8. CDR1 and CDR2 (germline): MNHNS, SASEGT. CDR3 sequence (DNA): TGTGCCAGCAGCCCAAAGACAGGGAACTCCTACGAGCAGTACTTC. Protein product: CASSPKTGNSYEQYF.

The CDR3 coding sequence is TGTGCCAGCAGCGTAGGGGGCGCGGCAGCCACTGAAGCTTTCTTT. Translating it yields CASSVGGAAATEAFF. The rearrangement joins TRBV9 to TRBJ1-1; possibly TRBD1 for D (5 bases). Trimming cost V 0 bases and J 4 bases, with 13 bases left between them. The CDR3 contains 15 residues. Germline V gene sequence: CDR1 SGDLS, CDR2 YYNGEE. The variable domain in full, completed from reference TRBV9 and TRBJ1-1, reads DSGVTQTPKHLITATGQRVTLRCSPRSGDLSVYWYQQSLDQGLQFLIQYYNGEERAKGNILERFSAQQFPDLHSELNLSSLELGDSALYFCASSVGGAAATEAFFGQGTRLTVV.

In its sample, this clonotype was seen a few times. The chain uses TRBV5-1 and TRBJ1-6; 7 positions match TRBD1. There are 14 residues in the CDR3. Germline-derived CDR1 and CDR2 are SGHRS and YFSETQ. V gave up 2 bases and J gave up 8 bases; unmatched junction bases: 4. The CDR3 bases are TGCGCCAGCAGCTTACAGGGGTCCGATTCACCCCTCCACTTT. As protein: CASSLQGSDSPLHF.

This clonotype was seen only a few times. This rearrangement joins TRBV5-1 to TRBJ1-1, with a tentative D call TRBD1 (6 bases). Trimming left V 4 bases short and J 3 bases short, with 10 bases between. CDR3 length: 13 amino acids. The germline CDR1 and CDR2 sequences are SGHRS and YFSETQ. The CDR3 is CASSRTVDTEAFF. CDR3 sequence (DNA): TGCGCCAGCAGCAGGACAGTTGACACTGAAGCTTTCTTT.

The chain links TRBV5-6 to TRBJ2-7, with D possibly TRBD1 on 5 matching bases. From germline, CDR1 is SGHDT and CDR2 YYEEEE. Trimming removed 4 bases from V and 2 bases from J, with 13 bases in between. The CDR3 contains 14 residues. CDR3 amino acids: CASSRTAGTYEQYF. DNA for the CDR3: TGTGCCAGCAGCCGAACGGCAGGGACCTACGAGCAGTACTTC.

The genes are TRBV6-5 and TRBJ2-2, with 7 bases matching TRBD1. The V gene's germline CDR1 is MNHEY and CDR2 SVGAGI. This CDR3 comprises 18 residues. Trimming cost V 2 bases and J 6 bases; bases outside gene matches: 15. The CDR3 bases are TGTGCCAGCAGTTACATGGCAGGGGGAGTCGACAGGGCCGGGGAGCTGTTTTTT. Its protein is CASSYMAGGVDRAGELFF.

There are many counts of this clonotype. The rearrangement links TRBV5-1 to TRBJ2-1; TRBD2 aligns across 7 bases. V gave up 0 bases and J gave up 11 bases; unmatched junction bases: 5. In germline, CDR1 is SGHRS, CDR2 YFSETQ. This CDR3 contains 13 residues. This CDR3 is CASSLVGEGKQFF. CDR3 sequence (DNA): TGCGCCAGCAGCTTGGTTGGGGAGGGGAAGCAGTTCTTC.

This clonotype was counted a few times. V usage is TRBV12-3 or TRBV12-4 and J usage is TRBJ1-1; D gene uncertain. The CDR3 spans 11 residues. Trimming took 8 bases from V and 7 from J, leaving 11 bases between them. The CDR3 spells CASRVSGEAFF. CDR3 bases: TGTGCCAGCCGAGTGTCGGGTGAAGCTTTCTTT.

The chain employs TRBV5-1 and TRBJ2-1; D may be TRBD2 (6 bases). The CDR3 covers 14 residues. The ends were cut back, 0 bases at V and 6 bases at J, with 10 bases in the middle. The V gene's germline CDR1 is SGHRS and CDR2 YFSETQ. The CDR3 DNA reads TGCGCCAGCAGCTTGGTCTTAGCGGCCAATGAGCAGTTCTTC. Its protein is CASSLVLAANEQFF.

This clonotype came up many times. V and J are TRBV5-1 and TRBJ2-1, with 9 bases aligning to TRBD2. The CDR3 is 15 amino acids. Looked up from germline, CDR1 is SGHRS and CDR2 is YFSETQ. With 4 bases clipped from V and 5 bases from J, the junction kept 7 bases outside the gene matches. The CDR3 nucleotides read TGCGCCAGCAGCCCCGGACTAGCGCTAGACAATGAGCAGTTCTTC. Residues: CASSPGLALDNEQFF.

This clonotype was recorded once. The chain couples TRBV11-3 to TRBJ2-1; a possible D gene is TRBD2 (5 bases). Looked up from germline, CDR1 is SGHNT and CDR2 is YENEEA. V was clipped by 5 bases and J by 3 bases, with 14 bases between them. CDR3 size: 15 residues. The CDR3 loop is CASSLGGGRYNEQFF. The DNA for the CDR3 is TGTGCCAGCAGCCTCGGCGGCGGGCGCTACAATGAGCAGTTCTTC.

This clonotype has more than one count but fewer than ten. CDR3 nucleotide sequence: TGTGCCAGCAGCCAATCAGTGGGGTGGGAGAGCTCCTATAATTCACCCCTCCACTTT. Encoded protein: CASSQSVGWESSYNSPLHF. V and J are TRBV3-1 and TRBJ1-6, with D hard to call. Germline V lookup: CDR1 LGHDT, CDR2 YNNKEL (reference sequence). The length of the CDR3 is 19 residues. V dropped 2 bases and J dropped 0 bases, with 17 bases sitting between them. The full variable domain, in which reference TRBV3-1 and TRBJ1-6 provide the parts outside the CDR3, is DTAVSQTPKYLVTQMGNDKSIKCEQNLGHDTMYWYKQDSKKFLKIMFSYNNKELIINETVPNRFSPKSPDKAHLNLHINSLELGDSAVYFCASSQSVGWESSYNSPLHFGNGTRLTVT.

The CDR3 here is CAWSVPGQAPGYTF. CDR3 coding DNA: TGTGCCTGGAGTGTACCCGGACAGGCCCCTGGCTACACCTTC. The J gene is TRBJ1-2, the V gene TRBV30, with 7 bases lining up with TRBD1. V was clipped by 0 bases and J by 7 bases; unmatched bases: 8. The CDR3 loop spans 14 amino acids. Per the germline V gene, CDR1 is GTSNPN and CDR2 is SVGIG (reference sequence). Full variable domain (rest looked up from reference TRBV30 and TRBJ1-2): SQTIHQWPATLVQPVGSPLSLECTVEGTSNPNLYWYRQAAGRGLQLLFYSVGIGQISSEVPQNLSASRPQDRQFILSSKKLLLSDSGFYLCAWSVPGQAPGYTFGSGTRLTVV.

V usage is TRBV7-3 and J usage is TRBJ1-5; D is perhaps TRBD1 (5 bases). Germline-derived CDR1 and CDR2 are SGHTA and FQGTGA. CDR3 length equals 14 residues. Trimming left V 0 bases short and J 8 bases short, with 11 bases between. The CDR3 DNA reads TGTGCCAGCAGCTTAACTGTGACAGAAAAGCCCCAGCATTTT. Translating gives CASSLTVTEKPQHF.